The 31 T cell receptor beta chains below were found in one sample sequenced in a study of cytomegalovirus exposure and HLA in healthy donors. The PCR contained 60 Vbeta and 13 Jbeta primers. Method: immunoSEQ multiplex PCR; TCRdb's copy keeps in-frame clones and lacks some. The profile shows about 35,000 clones, less than 85% of them singletons. Sequenced input: PBMCs. The receptor set was obtained from a male donor in good health and CMV-seronegative.

The chain couples TRBV30 to TRBJ1-1, with D unresolved. V was clipped by 3 bases and J by 4 bases, with 12 bases between them. This CDR3 has 13 amino acids. Germline CDR1 GTSNPN, CDR2 SVGIG (reference sequence). The CDR3 DNA reads TGTGCCTGGAGCCCGAGGAGTAGCACTGAAGCTTTCTTT. Translated, it gives CAWSPRSSTEAFF.

The chain joins TRBV13 to TRBJ2-3; D is possibly TRBD2 (6 bases). V was cut by 5 bases and J by 4 bases, with 13 bases left in between. This CDR3 region has 14 residues. Germline V CDR1 and CDR2: PRHDT, FYEKMQ (reference sequence). In nucleotides, the CDR3 is TGTGCCAGCAGCGGCCCGACTAGGGCAGATACGCAGTATTTT. Protein product: CASSGPTRADTQYF.

The rearrangement joins TRBV7-3 to TRBJ1-6; the match to TRBD1 covers 10 bases. This CDR3 is 16 amino acids long. Losses at the gene ends were 1 base for V and 8 bases for J; bases not matched to a gene: 5. The germline V gene encodes CDR1 SGHTA and CDR2 FQGTGA. The CDR3 bases are TGTGCCAGCAGCTTAAGGGGGGGGACAGGGGATTCACCCCTCCACTTT. It encodes CASSLRGGTGDSPLHF.

The V gene is TRBV19, the J gene TRBJ1-2; D might be TRBD1 (5 bases). Trimming removed 2 bases from V and 6 bases from J, with 10 bases in between. CDR3 length: 13 residues. CDR1 and CDR2 from the germline V gene are LNHDA and SQIVND (reference sequence). The CDR3, as DNA: TGTGCCAGTAGTATACGGAGGGGCGATGGCTACACCTTC. This translates into CASSIRRGDGYTF.

The chain combines TRBV2 with TRBJ1-1, with D possibly TRBD1 on 5 matching bases. V lost 1 base to trimming and J lost 8 bases, with 17 bases between them. Per germline, CDR1 SNHLY and CDR2 FYNNEI. The length of the CDR3 is 15 residues. The CDR3 here is CASSEDGGGAAEAFF. The DNA of the CDR3 is TGTGCCAGCAGTGAAGATGGCGGTGGGGCAGCCGAAGCTTTCTTT.

The V call is TRBV5-1, the J call TRBJ1-4; weak D call: TRBD1 (5 bases). The CDR3 length is 13 residues. Trimming removed 5 bases at V and 8 bases at J, with 13 bases between. The germline V gene encodes CDR1 SGHRS and CDR2 YFSETQ. CDR3 nucleotide sequence: TGCGCCAGCAGTGAAGGGGCCGGGGAAAAACTGTTTTTT. Residues: CASSEGAGEKLFF.

This chain uses TRBV10-2 with TRBJ2-7, with TRBD1 identical over 10 bases. V lost 4 bases, J lost 0 bases, and 3 bases stayed unmatched. Germline V CDR1 and CDR2: WSHSY, SAAADI. The CDR3 is made up of 15 amino acids. The CDR3 DNA reads TGCGCCAGCAGTGCCGGGACAGGGGTCTCCTACGAGCAGTACTTC. Protein: CASSAGTGVSYEQYF.

J is TRBJ1-5 and V is TRBV5-4; 7 bases map to TRBD1. The germline CDR1 and CDR2 sequences are SGHNT and YYREEE (reference sequence). This CDR3 comprises 13 residues. V shed 0 bases and J 7 bases; nucleotides not matched to a gene: 1. The CDR3 DNA reads as TGTGCCAGCAGCTTGGGACAGGGACAGCCCCAGCATTTT. This gives the protein CASSLGQGQPQHF.

This clone has more than one count but fewer than ten. This chain uses TRBV6-5 with TRBJ1-1; D is possibly TRBD1 (5 bases). This CDR3 has 13 residues. V lost 6 bases and J 7 bases, leaving 15 bases between the germline ends. The V gene's germline CDR1 is MNHEY and CDR2 SVGAGI. CDR3 coding DNA: TGTGCCAGCAGCCTTCGGCAGGGTCTTGAAGCTTTCTTT. Amino acids: CASSLRQGLEAFF.

The chain combines TRBV5-1 with TRBJ2-7, with TRBD1 identical over 9 bases. With 4 bases clipped from V and 2 bases from J, the junction kept 7 bases outside the gene matches. In germline, CDR1 is SGHRS, CDR2 YFSETQ. This CDR3 region has 15 residues. CDR3 sequence: CASSLGQGLAYEQYF. The CDR3 DNA is TGCGCCAGCAGCCTCGGACAGGGGCTTGCCTACGAGCAGTACTTC. The whole variable domain, filled in from reference TRBV5-1 and TRBJ2-7, reads KAGVTQTPRYLIKTRGQQVTLSCSPISGHRSVSWYQQTPGQGLQFLFEYFSETQRNKGNFPGRFSGRQFSNSRSEMNVSTLELGDSALYLCASSLGQGLAYEQYFGPGTRLTVT.

This chain links TRBV7-8 with TRBJ1-2; tentative D call: TRBD1 (5 bases). V lost 1 base to trimming and J lost 3 bases, with 12 bases between them. CDR1 is SGHVS and CDR2 is FQNEAQ in the germline V gene. The CDR3 covers 15 residues. This CDR3 reads CASSLGLWGDYGYTF. The CDR3 DNA follows: TGTGCCAGCAGCTTAGGATTATGGGGGGACTATGGCTACACCTTC.

The V gene is TRBV12-5, the J gene TRBJ1-5; TRBD1 matches at 8 bases. The CDR3 spans 14 residues. Trimming removed 5 bases from V and 5 bases from J; junction bases left unmatched: 5. Germline lookup yields CDR1 LGHNT and CDR2 FRNRAP. This CDR3 reads CASGTQQGDQPQHF. The CDR3 bases are TGTGCTAGTGGTACGCAACAGGGGGATCAGCCCCAGCATTTT.

The J gene is TRBJ1-2, the V gene TRBV19; tentatively, D is TRBD1 (5 bases). Germline V gives CDR1 LNHDA, CDR2 SQIVND (reference sequence). V was pared by 4 bases and J by 4 bases, with 7 bases between. The CDR3 length is 12 residues. Written as DNA, the CDR3 is TGTGCCAGTAGTAGACAGCCCTATGGCTACACCTTC. It translates to CASSRQPYGYTF.

This chain uses TRBV4-3 with TRBJ1-2; TRBD1 might be the D (6 bases). The V gene lost 4 bases and the J gene lost 4 bases, with 16 bases spanning the gap. The CDR3 has 15 amino acids. Germline assignment: CDR1 LGHNA and CDR2 YSLEER. CDR3 in amino acids: CASSPGLEGGYGYTF. The CDR3 bases are TGCGCCAGCAGCCCAGGACTAGAGGGGGGCTATGGCTACACCTTC.

This chain uses TRBV5-1 with TRBJ2-3; D remains unclear. Germline CDR1 and CDR2: SGHRS and YFSETQ. This CDR3 has 14 amino acids. V was trimmed by 4 bases and J by 0 bases, leaving 9 bases between them. The CDR3, as DNA: TGCGCCAGCAGCCAGGCCGACAGCACAGATACGCAGTATTTT. Translating gives CASSQADSTDTQYF. The full variable domain, rest sourced from reference TRBV5-1 and TRBJ2-3, is KAGVTQTPRYLIKTRGQQVTLSCSPISGHRSVSWYQQTPGQGLQFLFEYFSETQRNKGNFPGRFSGRQFSNSRSEMNVSTLELGDSALYLCASSQADSTDTQYFGPGTRLTVL.

The rearrangement uses TRBV5-6 and TRBJ1-2; no definite D call. This CDR3 contains 13 residues. The germline V gene has CDR1 SGHDT and CDR2 YYEEEE. V was clipped by 0 bases and J by 8 bases, with 11 bases between them. The CDR3 nucleotides read TGTGCCAGCAGCTTGGTCGGCGGGGTGGGCTACACCTTC. Translation gives CASSLVGGVGYTF.

The CDR3 DNA reads as TGTGCCAGCACGCGTCCCGGGGAGCTGTTTTTT. As protein: CASTRPGELFF. The gene calls are TRBV6-6 and TRBJ2-2; D is ambiguous. Germline-derived CDR1 and CDR2 are MNHNY and SVGAGI (reference sequence). CDR3 size: 11 residues. V shed 7 bases and J shed 6 bases, with 6 bases lying between them.

The chain combines TRBV5-1 with TRBJ1-2, with D uncertain. Deletions cut 0 bases from V and 8 bases from J, with 14 bases between. Germline CDR1 is SGHRS and CDR2 is YFSETQ. CDR3 length equals 14 residues. The CDR3 region has the DNA TGCGCCAGCAGCTTGGGAGGGCGGGGAGGAGGCTACACCTTC. It yields the protein CASSLGGRGGGYTF. Full variable domain (rest looked up from reference TRBV5-1 and TRBJ1-2): KAGVTQTPRYLIKTRGQQVTLSCSPISGHRSVSWYQQTPGQGLQFLFEYFSETQRNKGNFPGRFSGRQFSNSRSEMNVSTLELGDSALYLCASSLGGRGGGYTFGSGTRLTVV.

The chain has TRBV5-1 and TRBJ2-5; 7 bases map to TRBD1. This CDR3 comprises 14 residues. Germline trimming cut 0 bases from V and 5 bases from J; bases unmatched to any gene: 4. Per the germline V gene, CDR1 is SGHRS and CDR2 is YFSETQ. CDR3 bases: TGCGCCAGCAGCTTGGGACAGGGAAGGGAGACCCAGTACTTC. Translated: CASSLGQGRETQYF.

The chain links TRBV6-5 to TRBJ2-1; 9 bases align to TRBD1. This CDR3 region has 15 residues. Germline CDR1 is MNHEY and CDR2 is SVGAGI. Unmatched junction bases numbered 7, after V lost 6 bases and J lost 4 bases. In DNA, the CDR3 is TGTGCCAGCAGGGAACAGGGGGCTGGATACAATGAGCAGTTCTTC. This codes for CASREQGAGYNEQFF.

The V and J genes are TRBV2 and TRBJ1-5; TRBD1 matches at 7 bases. The trim removed 4 bases at V and 0 bases at J, leaving 12 bases unmatched. The CDR3 length is 18 residues. The germline V gene encodes CDR1 SNHLY and CDR2 FYNNEI. The CDR3 DNA sequence: TGTGCCAGCAGTGCCCTAAACCGGGGGACAGATAGCAATCAGCCCCAGCATTTT. This codes for CASSALNRGTDSNQPQHF.

This sequence joins TRBV5-1 and TRBJ2-7; tentatively, D is TRBD1 (6 bases). This CDR3 has 12 residues. V shed 3 bases and J shed 3 bases, with 7 bases lying between them. CDR1 and CDR2 (germline): SGHRS, YFSETQ. The chain's CDR3 is CASSSQGYEQYF. The CDR3 nucleotides read TGCGCCAGCAGCTCACAGGGCTACGAGCAGTACTTC.

J is TRBJ1-2 and V is TRBV6-1; TRBD1 matches 7 bases. Trimming at V came to 2 bases and at J to 4 bases, leaving 7 bases not matched to a gene. Germline V CDR1 and CDR2: MNHNS, SASEGT. The CDR3 extends over 15 amino acids. CDR3 amino acids: CASSELGTAPYGYTF. For the CDR3, the DNA is TGTGCCAGCAGTGAATTGGGGACAGCCCCCTATGGCTACACCTTC.

This chain connects TRBV27 to TRBJ2-7; 10 nucleotides match TRBD1. V lost 4 bases to trimming and J lost 7 bases; unmatched junction nucleotides: 10. The CDR3 runs to 15 residues. Germline assignment: CDR1 MNHEY and CDR2 SMNVEV (reference sequence). The CDR3: CASSSLRQGAGEQYF. CDR3 coding DNA: TGTGCCAGCAGTTCACTTAGACAGGGGGCCGGGGAGCAGTACTTC.

This sequence joins TRBV2 and TRBJ2-1; 14 nucleotides align to TRBD2. This CDR3 region has 15 residues. The germline V gene encodes CDR1 SNHLY and CDR2 FYNNEI. V dropped 6 bases and J dropped 4; count of bases not matched to a gene: 2. CDR3 protein: CASRWTSGGYNEQFF. As DNA, the CDR3 is TGTGCCAGCAGGTGGACTAGCGGGGGGTACAATGAGCAGTTCTTC.

This chain connects TRBV25-1 to TRBJ2-2; no firm D call. V was trimmed by 5 bases and J by 8 bases, leaving 9 bases between them. The CDR3 is 12 amino acids. From germline, CDR1 is MGHDK and CDR2 SYGVNS. In DNA, the CDR3 is TGTGCCAGCAGTTTGGGCACTGGGGAGCTGTTTTTT. Amino acid sequence: CASSLGTGELFF.

The chain combines TRBV19 with TRBJ1-2, with D uncertain. Trimming removed 1 base from V and 8 bases from J, with 8 bases in between. The CDR3 extends over 12 amino acids. Per germline, CDR1 LNHDA and CDR2 SQIVND (reference sequence). The CDR3 nucleotides are TGTGCCAGTAGTATAGGGAGCTTGGGCTACACCTTC. It translates to CASSIGSLGYTF.

This clone was counted once. The chain carries TRBV4-2 and TRBJ2-7; a possible D gene is TRBD2 (6 bases). The CDR3 runs 15 residues. Germline-derived CDR1 and CDR2 are LGHNA and YNFKEQ. V shed 0 bases and J shed 4 bases, with 13 bases lying between them. CDR3 coding DNA: TGTGCCAGCAGCCAAGAAGAGTCAGGGAGGTACGAGCAGTACTTC. This translates into CASSQEESGRYEQYF.

This clone is a singleton in its sample. The chain couples TRBV5-1 to TRBJ2-3, with 8 bases identical to TRBD1. J lost 5 bases, V lost 4 bases, and 6 bases had no gene match. The CDR3 covers 14 residues. Germline V gene data show CDR1 as SGHRS and CDR2 as YFSETQ. The CDR3 loop is CASSEAGGGDTQYF. The CDR3 coding sequence is TGCGCCAGCAGCGAGGCAGGGGGCGGAGATACGCAGTATTTT.

This chain connects TRBV30 to TRBJ1-3; D is unclear. This CDR3 comprises 12 residues. Per the germline V gene, CDR1 is GTSNPN and CDR2 is SVGIG (reference sequence). V gave up 4 bases and J gave up 2 bases, with 6 bases separating them. CDR3 protein: CAWTRAGNTIYF. The CDR3 DNA follows: TGTGCCTGGACGAGGGCTGGAAACACCATATATTTT.

This clone came up a few times. The chain employs TRBV25-1 and TRBJ2-1; TRBD1 matches 8 bases. Germline V gene sequence: CDR1 MGHDK, CDR2 SYGVNS. The CDR3 is made up of 18 amino acids. The J segment lost 7 bases and the V segment lost 8 bases, leaving 22 bases of the junction unmatched. CDR3 amino acids: CASGPLIRRTGNPNEQFF. CDR3 nucleotide sequence: TGTGCCAGCGGACCCTTGATTAGAAGGACAGGGAACCCGAATGAGCAGTTCTTC.